This T cell receptor (beta chain) appears in the sequencing data of a study of shared clonotypes between healthy human individuals (dated by TCRdb to 2019 to 2021). For context, the study as a whole: The cohort comprised two women and three men aged 18 to 49 years. Per donor, three plates each were used for CD4 naive and CD4 memory, two for CD8 naive, and one for CD8 memory. To estimate repertoire size and how much clonotype sharing occurs between individuals, the study deeply sequenced the blood TCR repertoires of roughly 5 healthy adults. To increase sequencing depth and limit assay-specific biases, different laboratories used diverse techniques to prepare libraries and sequence TCR repertoires. Between about 0.8 and 9 billion PBMCs per donor were obtained by leukapheresis. General conclusions and limits of the study: Naive subsets generally had larger estimated clonotype richness than memory subsets did. Based on pairwise subsampling, the degree of clonotype sharing among donors was expected to be affected by sequencing depth. Sharing across a few donors was observed for approximately 4.6% of naive CD4, over 3% of naive CD8, 2.3% of memory CD4, and roughly 0.4% of memory CD8 clonotypes. Sampling was limited to blood, and TCR repertoires in tissue likely differ from TCR repertoires in blood. Compared with non-shared clonotypes, clonotypes shared by all four sorted-subset donors had higher generation probabilities. Rarefaction of sorted-subset datasets indicated incomplete sequencing despite the large sequencing depth. Because the study included only a small number of donors, the genetic and exposure-history diversity represented was limited.

Using the deep immunoSEQ assay, TCR CDR3 regions were amplified from genomic DNA by multiplex PCR. Extracted genomic DNA from each cell subset was spread evenly across all wells of several immunoSEQ 96-well plates, with each plate serving as a replicate. Each replicate PCR for sorted subsets received roughly 0.2 ug genomic DNA, equal to roughly 30,000 T cell genomes. Purified libraries were measured with a Qubit 3.0 fluorometer, size-checked on a Bioanalyzer 2100, and measured again with the KAPA Library Quantification kit. Every immunoSEQ 96-well plate was sequenced on a separate single-read 150-cycle Illumina NextSeq 550 flow cell. The source study handled its data this way. Because the immunoSEQ output held only junctional sequences and lacked quality scores, the filtering could not match the filtering applied to full-length reads. Sequences were annotated with PyIR, a Python wrapper for IgBLAST v1.9, using IMGT germline references to assign V/J genes and CDR3. Any read was removed if the V/J assignment was weak (E-value above 1e-6), the CDR3 was missing, or the read contained stop codons, out-of-frame junctions, or ambiguous translated residues. V3J clonotypes were defined by identical inferred V gene, J gene, and CDR3 amino acid sequence. To compute the percentage overlap between repertoires, the number of shared unique clonotypes was divided by the size of the smaller repertoire. Repertoire richness was assessed with RTK rarefaction, the Chao1 estimator, and Recon v2.1 estimates of unobserved clonotypes. Generation probabilities for all TCRbeta clonotypes obtained by the gDNA method from a few donors were computed using OLGA. Entries here come from immuneACCESS through TCRdb and include only in-frame sequences with V and J called. Some clones fail to appear in such tables; in the studies checked, an unresolved V gene covers under half of the shortfall, and the cause of the remainder is unknown. V and J calls and clone size are as listed in that table; D and trimming were resolved from the DNA. The sample table lists millions of clones, 95% of them with a count of one. 0.13% of the sample belongs to the ten largest clones.

On this clone itself: The antigen this receptor binds is unknown. Base qualities were left out, and no much larger clone turns up one base away.

Taken from cysteine to phenylalanine, the CDR3 has 15 residues. The only DNA kept is the CDR3, 45 bases in frame from the first base. CDR1 is given as SGHAT and CDR2 as FQNNGV, both from the germline V gene. Trimming leaves V shorter by 2 bases and J shorter by 10 bases, with the junction holding 11 bases beyond the gene matches. The donors were healthy, HIV-negative adults who had no recently reported acute infections or vaccinations. Every donor was a Caucasian adult living in Nashville, Tennessee, USA. CD4+ T cells were enriched by magnetic negative selection, after which naive cells were positively selected on CD45RA and the negative fraction was taken as the memory subset. Blood was obtained by leukapheresis, after which PBMCs were separated by Ficoll-Histopaque density gradient centrifugation and cryopreserved in liquid nitrogen vapor phase. Analytical flow cytometry was used to check the purity and quantity of each magnetically sorted T cell population. Each sorted fraction had its genomic DNA isolated and then quantified by UV absorbance on a Nanodrop 2000c.

The chain links TRBV11-2 with TRBJ2-1; the central 7 bases match TRBD2. This TCR came from a man aged 18 to 35 in good health. Sequenced: naive CD4+ T cells sorted from blood. The meaning of the sample's cell subset or site label: CD45RA+ positively selected. CDR3 region: CASSLPAGTKGEQFF. The nucleotides read TGTGCCAGCAGCTTACCAGCGGGGACCAAGGGGGAGCAGTTCTTC.